What follows are 22 T cell receptor beta chains derived from one specimen sequenced in a study of sequential checkpoint blockade in melanoma. The treatment here: randomized to nivolumab then ipilimumab (arm A) or the reverse (arm B). Assay used: immunoSEQ multiplex PCR; TCRdb lists only in-frame clones, some missing. Found here are just over 15,000 clones, 77% of them singletons; the top ten hold around 30%. The starting material was CD8+ T cells sorted from blood (inferred from file names), obtained from a patient given nivolumab and ipilimumab in sequence. These receptors came from a human donor with melanoma.

There are a few counts of this clone. The V and J genes are TRBV15 and TRBJ2-7; 7 nucleotides agree with TRBD1. Trimming cost V 5 bases and J 1 base; bases outside gene matches: 5. The length of the CDR3 is 14 residues. CDR1 is LNHNV, CDR2 YYDKDF, per germline (reference sequence). CDR3: CATSRDRESYEQYF. The CDR3 DNA sequence: TGTGCCACCAGCCGCGACAGGGAATCCTACGAGCAGTACTTC.

This sequence joins TRBV2 and TRBJ2-1; TRBD1 matches at 7 bases. CDR1 is SNHLY and CDR2 is FYNNEI in the germline V gene. The length of the CDR3 is 17 residues. Trimming cost V 4 bases and J 8 bases; bases outside gene matches: 17. CDR3 amino acids: CASSGDPLLTGPYEQFF. The CDR3 DNA reads as TGTGCCAGCAGTGGGGATCCCTTACTGACAGGGCCGTATGAGCAGTTCTTC. Complete variable domain (other parts from reference TRBV2 and TRBJ2-1): EPEVTQTPSHQVTQMGQEVILRCVPISNHLYFYWYRQILGQKVEFLVSFYNNEISEKSEIFDDQFSVERPDGSNFTLKIRSTKLEDSAMYFCASSGDPLLTGPYEQFFGPGTRLTVL.

The table lists this clone with a few counts. J is TRBJ2-7 and V is TRBV28; TRBD2 is a possible D gene (6 bases). The CDR3 loop spans 13 amino acids. Germline V lookup: CDR1 MDHEN, CDR2 SYDVKM. Deletions cut 6 bases from V and 5 bases from J, with 14 bases between. DNA for the CDR3: TGTGCCAGCAGCCGGGACTCCATGGACGAGCAGTACTTC. Translated: CASSRDSMDEQYF.

The V and J genes are TRBV13 and TRBJ2-5; a weak D match, TRBD1 (6 bases). From germline, CDR1 is PRHDT and CDR2 FYEKMQ (reference sequence). The CDR3 has 15 amino acids. Trimming stripped 5 bases from V and 5 bases from J, with 18 bases between. CDR3 nucleotide sequence: TGTGCCAGCAGCCCGACTAAGACAGGCGGGGAGACCCAGTACTTC. It codes for CASSPTKTGGETQYF.

This CDR3 reads CASSIVTATNEKLFF. The CDR3 DNA reads as TGTGCCAGTAGTATCGTGACTGCAACTAATGAAAAACTGTTTTTT. V gene TRBV19 combines with J gene TRBJ1-4; D gene ambiguous. Looked up from germline, CDR1 is LNHDA and CDR2 is SQIVND (reference sequence). Between the trimmed V and J ends, which lost 3 bases and 0 bases, there was a span of 8 bases. The CDR3 loop spans 15 amino acids. Full variable domain (remainder filled in from reference TRBV19 and TRBJ1-4): DGGITQSPKYLFRKEGQNVTLSCEQNLNHDAMYWYRQDPGQGLRLIYYSQIVNDFQKGDIAEGYSVSREKKESFPLTVTSAQKNPTAFYLCASSIVTATNEKLFFGSGTQLSVL.

The chain joins TRBV10-3 to TRBJ1-2; tentatively, D is TRBD1 (6 bases). Germline values: CDR1 ENHRY, CDR2 SYGVKD. V lost 9 bases to trimming and J lost 5 bases, with 16 bases between them. This CDR3 contains 13 residues. The CDR3 DNA reads as TGTGCCATAAAGGGGGGGGCCGATTATGGCTACACCTTC. Translating it yields CAIKGGADYGYTF.

The gene calls are TRBV27 and TRBJ2-1; D is unresolved. CDR1 is MNHEY and CDR2 is SMNVEV in the germline V gene (reference sequence). CDR3 size: 16 residues. The ends were cut back, 4 bases at V and 6 bases at J, with 19 bases in the middle. The CDR3 DNA reads TGTGCCAGCAGTTCACAAACCAGACTGATGGCCAATGAGCAGTTCTTC. Translated: CASSSQTRLMANEQFF.

This chain links TRBV10-1 with TRBJ2-1; D is undetermined. The CDR3 covers 15 residues. The V end lost 1 base, the J end lost 3 bases, and 10 bases lay between the germline ends. Germline V gene lookup returns CDR1 WNHNN and CDR2 SYGVQD (reference sequence). CDR3 in amino acids: CASSEYQKYYNEQFF. DNA of the CDR3: TGCGCCAGCAGTGAGTACCAGAAGTACTACAATGAGCAGTTCTTC.

V usage is TRBV9 and J usage is TRBJ2-3; 10 bases match TRBD2. Germline assignment: CDR1 SGDLS and CDR2 YYNGEE. The CDR3 is made up of 15 amino acids. V was pared by 2 bases and J by 2 bases, with 2 bases of the junction left unmatched. DNA for the CDR3: TGTGCCAGCAGCGTGAGCGGGGGGGACACAGATACGCAGTATTTT. Translated, it gives CASSVSGGDTDTQYF.

The chain carries TRBV10-3 and TRBJ2-1; TRBD2 matches 9 bases. Germline CDR1 and CDR2: ENHRY and SYGVKD. This CDR3 region has 16 residues. The V gene end was trimmed by 4 bases and the J gene end by 5 bases; junction bases not matched to a gene: 9. DNA of the CDR3: TGTGCCATCAGTGGGGATCCTAGCGGGGTAAACAATGAGCAGTTCTTC. Translation gives CAISGDPSGVNNEQFF.

This rearrangement joins TRBV30 to TRBJ2-5; tentatively, D is TRBD2 (6 bases). In germline, CDR1 is GTSNPN, CDR2 SVGIG (reference sequence). V was cut by 3 bases and J by 5 bases, with 22 bases left in between. The CDR3 runs 16 residues. CDR3 coding DNA: TGTGCCTGGAGAGCTCTTTTAGCGTCGGAGGGGGAGACCCAGTACTTC. Translated, it gives CAWRALLASEGETQYF.

The V and J genes are TRBV6-4 and TRBJ2-1; TRBD2 aligns across 8 bases. CDR1 and CDR2 (germline): MRHNA, SNTAGT. The CDR3 runs 15 residues. V dropped 8 bases and J dropped 5; count of bases not matched to a gene: 11. CDR3 nucleotide sequence: TGTGCCAGCTCCCCGGCGGGGGGTCAACACAATGAGCAGTTCTTC. It yields the protein CASSPAGGQHNEQFF.

This clone was detected a few times. The rearrangement links TRBV7-6 to TRBJ1-2, with 7 bases aligning to TRBD1. This CDR3 has 13 amino acids. V shed 5 bases and J 0 bases; nucleotides not matched to a gene: 0. The V gene's germline CDR1 is SGHVS and CDR2 FNYEAQ. CDR3 sequence reads: CASSGQANYGYTF. The DNA for the CDR3 is TGTGCCAGCAGCGGACAGGCTAACTATGGCTACACCTTC.

This clone was recorded only once. The chain joins TRBV27 to TRBJ1-2; 8 bases fit TRBD1. The V segment lost 2 bases and the J segment 7 bases; nucleotides outside the gene matches: 3. Germline CDR1 and CDR2: MNHEY and SMNVEV (reference sequence). CDR3 length equals 13 residues. CDR3: CASSLQGARGYTF. The DNA of the CDR3 is TGTGCCAGCAGTTTACAGGGGGCTCGTGGCTACACCTTC.

The chain is built from TRBV27 and TRBJ2-7; 7 nucleotides match TRBD1. CDR1 and CDR2 (germline): MNHEY, SMNVEV (reference sequence). The CDR3 is 13 amino acids. V trimming: 6 bases; J trimming: 3 bases; junction bases outside the gene matches: 5. The CDR3 DNA reads TGTGCCAGCAGAGGACAGGAGAACTACGAGCAGTACTTC. This codes for CASRGQENYEQYF.

The DNA of the CDR3 is TGTGCCAGCGGGACGACAGGGCACTACGAGCAGTACTTC. As protein: CASGTTGHYEQYF. The chain is built from TRBV27 and TRBJ2-7, with 7 nucleotides matching TRBD1. Trimming cost V 8 bases and J 3 bases; bases outside gene matches: 7. The CDR3 loop spans 13 amino acids. Per the germline V gene, CDR1 is MNHEY and CDR2 is SMNVEV (reference sequence).

The chain links TRBV29-1 to TRBJ2-1; TRBD2 matches at 7 bases. Trimming took 0 bases from V and 0 from J; bases not matched to a gene: 8. The CDR3 is 17 amino acids. The germline V gene has CDR1 SQVTM and CDR2 ANQGSEA. CDR3 nucleotide sequence: TGCAGCGTTGAAGAGTCGGGAGGTATGAGCTCCTACAATGAGCAGTTCTTC. Translating gives CSVEESGGMSSYNEQFF.

The gene calls are TRBV29-1 and TRBJ2-7; TRBD2 matches at 7 bases. The CDR3 sequence is 14 residues long. Germline lookup yields CDR1 SQVTM and CDR2 ANQGSEA. V shed 1 base and J 0 bases; nucleotides not matched to a gene: 3. The CDR3 sequence is CSVEVAGLSYEQYF. CDR3 DNA: TGCAGCGTTGAAGTAGCGGGCCTCTCCTACGAGCAGTACTTC.

V is TRBV29-1 and J is TRBJ1-2, with D possibly TRBD1 on 6 matching bases. CDR3 size: 12 residues. V lost 6 bases, J lost 8 bases, and 16 bases lay in between. Germline-derived CDR1 and CDR2 are SQVTM and ANQGSEA. Here the CDR3 DNA reads TGCAGCGTCCAGGACAGAACGAACGGCTACACCTTC. Translation: CSVQDRTNGYTF.

On this clone itself: Germline is not matched at one junction end, which may reflect a read error. V gene TRBV29-1 combines with J gene TRBJ2-7; 8 bases fit TRBD1. The CDR3 length is 12 residues. Germline CDR1 is SQVTM and CDR2 is ANQGSEA. The CDR3 region is CSAGTGTYGQYF. CDR3 bases: TGCAGCGCCGGGACAGGAACCTACGGGCAGTACTTC.

The rearrangement joins TRBV14 to TRBJ2-3; 8 bases are shared with TRBD2. Trimming took 0 bases from V and 5 from J; bases not matched to a gene: 10. CDR3 length equals 17 residues. Per the germline V gene, CDR1 is SGHDN and CDR2 is FVKESK. The CDR3 is CASSQDRALAGRDTQYF. CDR3 DNA sequence: TGTGCCAGCAGCCAAGATCGGGCGCTAGCGGGTCGAGATACGCAGTATTTT.

This clone was seen once. This rearrangement joins TRBV4-1 to TRBJ2-7, with D perhaps matching TRBD2 (6 bases). From germline, CDR1 is MGHRA and CDR2 YSYEKL. The CDR3 consists of 15 residues. Trimming left V 7 bases short and J 2 bases short, with 18 bases between. The CDR3 protein is CASTPGEEVAYEQYF. Written as DNA, the CDR3 is TGCGCCAGCACCCCTGGGGAGGAGGTAGCCTACGAGCAGTACTTC.